Each of the 21 T cell receptor beta chains below was sequenced from the same sample in a study of blood T cell repertoires in COVID-19 (dated by TCRdb to 2018 to 2020). The library was prepared using the immunoSEQ multiplex PCR assay. TCRdb holds this immuneACCESS table with in-frame rearrangements only. Some clones are missing; in checked studies, unresolved V genes explain under half, and the rest has no known cause. Within this sample are tens of thousands of clones, with 70% to 90% of them counted one time only. The ten largest make up approximately 11% of the sample. Sequences were obtained from peripheral blood. These receptors came from a man in his 60s in a cohort sampled during active COVID-19.

On this clone itself: Other DNA sequences from this sample encode an identical CDR3 as well. The chain combines TRBV18 with TRBJ1-6; D may be TRBD1 (5 bases). From germline, CDR1 is KGHSH and CDR2 LQKENI. The CDR3 consists of 15 residues. V was clipped by 0 bases and J by 7 bases, with 10 bases between them. The CDR3 DNA follows: TGTGCCAGCTCACCACCGGGGGGACCCAATTCACCCCTCCACTTT. This gives the protein CASSPPGGPNSPLHF.

This clone appeared a single time. The chain employs TRBV4-3 and TRBJ2-7, with unresolved D. Germline-derived CDR1 and CDR2 are LGHNA and YSLEER. The CDR3 sequence is 14 residues long. Trimming stripped 0 bases from V and 3 bases from J, with 9 bases between. CDR3 DNA sequence: TGCGCCAGCAGCCAAGAGGCTTTTCACTACGAGCAGTACTTC. This translates into CASSQEAFHYEQYF.

The J gene is TRBJ2-7, the V gene TRBV3-1 (or the pseudogene TRBV3-2); 9 bases fit TRBD2. Trimming took 4 bases from V and 6 from J; bases not matched to a gene: 16. Germline CDR1 is LGHDT and CDR2 is YNNKEL (reference sequence). This CDR3 contains 17 residues. The CDR3 spells CASSRFGGREGLFEQYF. The CDR3 coding sequence is TGTGCCAGCAGCCGGTTTGGGGGGCGGGAGGGCCTGTTCGAGCAGTACTTC.

The chain recombines TRBV2 with TRBJ2-5, with 7 bases that match TRBD2. This CDR3 is 15 amino acids long. With 6 bases clipped from V and 4 bases from J, the junction kept 11 bases outside the gene matches. Germline V gene sequence: CDR1 SNHLY, CDR2 FYNNEI. In DNA, the CDR3 is TGTGCCAGCAGCGAGGGGAGGGCCGGAGGAGAGACCCAGTACTTC. Protein product: CASSEGRAGGETQYF.

The V gene is TRBV6-5, the J gene TRBJ2-7; D not resolved. Germline assignment: CDR1 MNHEY and CDR2 SVGAGI. The CDR3 is 14 amino acids. Trimming removed 0 bases from V and 6 bases from J, with 12 bases in between. In DNA, the CDR3 is TGTGCCAGCAGTTACTCGGCAAGGAGTTCCGAGCAGTACTTC. Protein: CASSYSARSSEQYF.

The rearrangement uses TRBV7-2 and TRBJ2-7; a possible D gene is TRBD1 (6 bases). The CDR3 sequence is 15 residues long. The germline V gene has CDR1 SGHTA and CDR2 FQGNSA. Trimming left V 1 base short and J 2 bases short, with 12 bases between. The CDR3 nucleotides are TGTGCCAGCAGCTTAGGGGGCAGGGGAACCTACGAGCAGTACTTC. This gives the protein CASSLGGRGTYEQYF.

The V and J genes are TRBV25-1 and TRBJ1-1, with TRBD1 identical over 9 bases. The germline V gene has CDR1 MGHDK and CDR2 SYGVNS. The CDR3 runs to 15 residues. J gave up 1 base and V 4 bases, and 4 bases lay outside the gene matches. In nucleotides, the CDR3 is TGTGCCAGCAGTGTTCCGGGACAGGGGAACACTGAAGCTTTCTTT. It specifies CASSVPGQGNTEAFF.

This chain uses TRBV6-5 with TRBJ2-3; TRBD2 might be the D (6 bases). The CDR3 is made up of 13 amino acids. Germline V gene lookup returns CDR1 MNHEY and CDR2 SVGAGI. Trimming removed 11 bases from V and 3 bases from J, with 15 bases in between. CDR3 residues: CAGGVAATDTQYF. The CDR3, as DNA: TGTGCCGGAGGGGTAGCCGCGACAGATACGCAGTATTTT.

V gene TRBV23-1 combines with J gene TRBJ2-7; D remains ambiguous. TRBV23-1 is classed as an ORF, of uncertain function. V lost 0 bases to trimming and J lost 1 base, with 13 bases between them. CDR3 length: 16 amino acids. Written as DNA, the CDR3 is TGCGCCAGCAGTCAATCCTCCGGGTTGGGTTCCTACGAGCAGTACTTC. Its translation: CASSQSSGLGSYEQYF.

The CDR3 nucleotides read TGTGCCAGCTCACCACGGGCCGGGATAAGCTCCTACGAGCAGTACTTC. Translated, it gives CASSPRAGISSYEQYF. The V gene is TRBV18, the J gene TRBJ2-7; D might be TRBD2 (5 bases). In germline, CDR1 is KGHSH, CDR2 LQKENI. Trimming took 1 base from V and 0 from J, leaving 13 bases between them. The CDR3 sequence is 16 residues long.

This clone was recorded only once. This sequence joins TRBV5-1 and TRBJ1-1; 12 nucleotides align to TRBD1. Germline loops: CDR1 SGHRS, CDR2 YFSETQ. V dropped 7 bases and J dropped 7; count of bases not matched to a gene: 8. The CDR3 spans 14 residues. CDR3 nucleotides: TGCGCCAGCGGGGGACAGGGGGCTTTGGATGAAGCTTTCTTT. Translated, it gives CASGGQGALDEAFF.

The chain is built from TRBV3-1 (or the pseudogene TRBV3-2) and TRBJ2-5; a possible D gene is TRBD2 (6 bases). V was shortened by 2 bases and J by 5 bases, with 12 bases between the two germline ends. CDR3 size: 14 residues. The germline gives CDR1 LGHDT, CDR2 YNNKEL (reference sequence). The CDR3 loop reads CASSQTGVGETQYF. The CDR3 DNA sequence: TGTGCCAGCAGCCAAACGGGAGTCGGGGAGACCCAGTACTTC.

This chain joins TRBV4-3 and TRBJ2-7, with D tentatively TRBD1 (6 bases). Trimming removed 0 bases at V and 5 bases at J, with 14 bases between. CDR3 length: 15 residues. Germline V gene lookup returns CDR1 LGHNA and CDR2 YSLEER. For the CDR3, the DNA is TGCGCCAGCAGCCAAGAATGGCAGGGGTTTCACGAGCAGTACTTC. Translated: CASSQEWQGFHEQYF.

The rearrangement uses TRBV28 and TRBJ2-1, with 7 bases fitting TRBD1. Germline V gene lookup returns CDR1 MDHEN and CDR2 SYDVKM. The CDR3 consists of 14 residues. V dropped 6 bases and J dropped 5; count of bases not matched to a gene: 7. The CDR3 spells CASRPGQPNNEQFF. The CDR3 DNA reads as TGTGCCAGCAGACCGGGACAGCCCAACAATGAGCAGTTCTTC.

The chain carries TRBV7-9 and TRBJ1-3, with D possibly being TRBD1 (6 bases). Germline-derived CDR1 and CDR2 are SEHNR and FQNEAQ (reference sequence). The ends were cut back, 8 bases at V and 0 bases at J, with 11 bases in the middle. The CDR3 totals 14 residues. The CDR3 DNA is TGTGCCAGCCTCATAGGGGGCTCTGGAAACACCATATATTTT. It yields the protein CASLIGGSGNTIYF.

The chain is built from TRBV11-3 and TRBJ2-1; D possibly corresponds to TRBD2 (5 bases). V was pared by 3 bases and J by 2 bases, with 14 bases between. The CDR3 is 16 residues long. Per the germline V gene, CDR1 is SGHNT and CDR2 is YENEEA. CDR3 nucleotides: TGTGCCAGCAGCTTTTCGTCCCTAGCTCCCTACAATGAGCAGTTCTTC. Its protein product is CASSFSSLAPYNEQFF. Combining the CDR3 with reference TRBV11-3 and TRBJ2-1 gives the whole variable domain EAGVVQSPRYKIIEKKQPVAFWCNPISGHNTLYWYLQNLGQGPELLIRYENEEAVDDSQLPKDRFSAERLKGVDSTLKIQPAELGDSAVYLCASSFSSLAPYNEQFFGPGTRLTVL.

The DNA for the CDR3 is TGCGCCAGCAGCCAAGTTGGGCAGCGGCGCGAGCAGTTCTTC. This translates into CASSQVGQRREQFF. The chain joins TRBV4-3 to TRBJ2-1; TRBD2 is a possible D gene (5 bases). Looked up from germline, CDR1 is LGHNA and CDR2 is YSLEER. The CDR3 is 14 amino acids. The V end was cut by 1 base, the J end by 10 bases, with 14 bases between.

This chain connects TRBV19 to TRBJ1-1, with 7 positions matching TRBD1. The CDR3 runs 15 residues. The germline gives CDR1 LNHDA, CDR2 SQIVND (reference sequence). The V gene end was trimmed by 7 bases and the J gene end by 5 bases; junction bases not matched to a gene: 13. In DNA, the CDR3 is TGTGCCAGTACTCAACTCGACAGGGATTGGACTGAAGCTTTCTTT. Translation: CASTQLDRDWTEAFF.

The chain employs TRBV19 and TRBJ1-6; possible D gene TRBD1, 6 bases. Germline CDR1 and CDR2: LNHDA and SQIVND (reference sequence). The CDR3 runs 15 residues. Trimming cost V 9 bases and J 3 bases, with 15 bases left between them. CDR3: CASSTGTYYNSPLHF. CDR3 in DNA: TGTGCCAGCAGCACCGGGACATACTATAATTCACCCCTCCACTTT.

On this clone itself: Other DNA variants within this sample encode the same CDR3. The CDR3 sequence: CASSLATGEAFF. CDR3 sequence (DNA): TGTGCCAGCAGCTTGGCGACGGGTGAAGCTTTCTTT. This chain connects TRBV5-6 to TRBJ1-1; D is unclear. Trimming cost V 0 bases and J 7 bases, with 7 bases left between them. Per the germline V gene, CDR1 is SGHDT and CDR2 is YYEEEE. The CDR3 sequence is 12 residues long.

This sequence joins TRBV7-2 and TRBJ2-1; weak D call: TRBD2 (7 bases). The germline V gene has CDR1 SGHTA and CDR2 FQGNSA. CDR3 length: 15 residues. The V end lost 3 bases, the J end lost 4 bases, and 13 bases lay between the germline ends. The chain's CDR3 is CASSLEGGLYNEQFF. The CDR3 coding sequence is TGTGCCAGCAGCTTGGAGGGGGGGCTTTACAATGAGCAGTTCTTC.